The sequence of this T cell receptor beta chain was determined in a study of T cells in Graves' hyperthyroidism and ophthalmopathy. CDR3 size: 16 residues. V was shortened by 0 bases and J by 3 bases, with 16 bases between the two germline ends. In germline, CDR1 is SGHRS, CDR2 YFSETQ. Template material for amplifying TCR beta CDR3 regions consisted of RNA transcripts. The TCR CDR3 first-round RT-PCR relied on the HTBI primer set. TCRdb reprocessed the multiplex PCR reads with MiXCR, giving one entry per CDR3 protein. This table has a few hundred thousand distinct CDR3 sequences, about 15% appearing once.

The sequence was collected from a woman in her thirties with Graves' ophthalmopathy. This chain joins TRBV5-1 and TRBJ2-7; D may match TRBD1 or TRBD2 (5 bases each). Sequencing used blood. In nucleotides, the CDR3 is TGCGCCAGCAGCTTGGCTCTCGGGGCTCATCTCTACGAGCAGTACTTC. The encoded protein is CASSLALGAHLYEQYF.